A single T cell receptor beta chain is shown here with its context. Its antigen is not known. The CDR3 extends over 16 amino acids. Germline V gives CDR1 MNHNS, CDR2 SASEGT. V was trimmed by 0 bases and J by 7 bases, leaving 13 bases between them. This entry belongs to a study of T cell responses to AZD1222 COVID-19 vaccine. Whole-study findings and limits: The span of vaccine-associated CD4 TCRs extended across spike, with dominance at 160-218 and 743-854. Following two doses of AZD1222, Spike-specific TCR breadth and depth rose. Repertoires were collected only later (after the peak T cell response had occurred).

Method: immunoSEQ multiplex PCR; TCRdb's copy keeps in-frame clones and lacks some. Among about 130,000 clones, 70% to 90% were seen once, and the ten largest hold 20% to 25%. V gene TRBV6-1 combines with J gene TRBJ1-6, with a weak D call TRBD1 (5 bases). Here the sequenced sample was peripheral blood, taken on day 0 of AZD1222 vaccination. The sequence was collected from an adult in good health. CDR3 bases: TGTGCCAGCAGTGAAGCAAGTGGGGCAGAGAATTCACCCCTCCACTTT. This gives the protein CASSEASGAENSPLHF.